This paragraph covers one TCR beta chain sequence. These data are taken from a study of monozygotic twins with inflammatory bowel disease. Reanalyzing the 5' RACE reads, TCRdb keeps one entry per CDR3 protein, without DNA. There are a few hundred thousand distinct CDR3 sequences in the sample, with around 2.5% held by the top ten. From germline, CDR1 is SGHTA and CDR2 FQGNSA. This CDR3 contains 16 residues. The rearrangement joins TRBV7-2 to TRBJ2-7. This receptor was taken from a human donor with ulcerative colitis or Crohn's disease, or a healthy co-twin of an affected twin (not recorded which). Sequences were obtained from blood. The CDR3 protein is CASSLALTGSSYEQYF.